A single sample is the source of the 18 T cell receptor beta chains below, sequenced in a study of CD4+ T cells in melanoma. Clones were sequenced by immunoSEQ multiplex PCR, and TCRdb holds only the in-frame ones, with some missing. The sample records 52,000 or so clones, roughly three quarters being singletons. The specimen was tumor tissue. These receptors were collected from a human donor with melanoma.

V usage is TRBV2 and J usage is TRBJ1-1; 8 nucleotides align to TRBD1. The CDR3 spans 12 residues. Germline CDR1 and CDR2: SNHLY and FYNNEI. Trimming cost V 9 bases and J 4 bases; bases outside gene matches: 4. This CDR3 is CARKDRATEAFF. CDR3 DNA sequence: TGTGCCAGGAAGGACAGGGCCACTGAAGCTTTCTTT.

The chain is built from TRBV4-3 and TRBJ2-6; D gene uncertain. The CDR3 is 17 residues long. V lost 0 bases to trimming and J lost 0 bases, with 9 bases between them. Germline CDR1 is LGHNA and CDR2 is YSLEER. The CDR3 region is CASSQEPAYSGANVLTF. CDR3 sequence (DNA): TGCGCCAGCAGCCAAGAACCCGCTTACTCTGGGGCCAACGTCCTGACTTTC.

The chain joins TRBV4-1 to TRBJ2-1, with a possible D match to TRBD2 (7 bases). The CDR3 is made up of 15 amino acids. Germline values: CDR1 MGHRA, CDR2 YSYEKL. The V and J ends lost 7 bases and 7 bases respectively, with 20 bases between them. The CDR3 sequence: CASNSGGRVGNEQFF. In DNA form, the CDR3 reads TGCGCCAGCAACTCGGGGGGCCGGGTTGGTAATGAGCAGTTCTTC.

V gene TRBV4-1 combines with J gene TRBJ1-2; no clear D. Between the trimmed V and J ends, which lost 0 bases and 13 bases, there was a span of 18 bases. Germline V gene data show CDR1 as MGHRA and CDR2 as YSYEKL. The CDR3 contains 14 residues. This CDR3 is CASSQETRRSGSTF. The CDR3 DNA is TGCGCCAGCAGCCAAGAGACACGGCGCTCGGGAAGCACCTTC.

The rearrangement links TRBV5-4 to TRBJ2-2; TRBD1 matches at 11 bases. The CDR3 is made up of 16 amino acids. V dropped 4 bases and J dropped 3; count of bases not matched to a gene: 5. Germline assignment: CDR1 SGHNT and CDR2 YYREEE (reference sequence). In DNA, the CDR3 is TGTGCCAGCAGCGAAGGGGACAGGGGGTACACCGGGGAGCTGTTTTTT. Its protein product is CASSEGDRGYTGELFF.

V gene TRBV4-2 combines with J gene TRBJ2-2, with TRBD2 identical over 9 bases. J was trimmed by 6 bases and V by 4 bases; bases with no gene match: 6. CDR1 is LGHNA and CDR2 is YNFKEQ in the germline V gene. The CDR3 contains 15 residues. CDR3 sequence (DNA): TGTGCCAGCAGCCCACGGACTAGCGTTGCCGGGGAGCTGTTTTTT. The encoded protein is CASSPRTSVAGELFF.

The CDR3 sequence: CASSSTSADTQYF. The DNA for the CDR3 is TGTGCCAGCAGCTCGACTAGCGCAGATACGCAGTATTTT. The chain employs TRBV7-9 and TRBJ2-3; 8 bases line up with TRBD2. Trimming cost V 4 bases and J 4 bases; bases outside gene matches: 1. CDR1 SEHNR and CDR2 FQNEAQ come from the germline V gene (reference sequence). CDR3 length: 13 residues.

The CDR3 sequence is CASSMGGLASYEQYF. The CDR3 region has the DNA TGTGCCAGTAGTATGGGTGGGCTAGCCTCCTACGAGCAGTACTTC. The gene calls are TRBV19 and TRBJ2-7, with a tentative D call TRBD2 (5 bases). CDR3 length: 15 amino acids. Trimming took off 3 bases at V and 0 bases at J, with 12 bases between the two ends. Germline V gives CDR1 LNHDA, CDR2 SQIVND (reference sequence).

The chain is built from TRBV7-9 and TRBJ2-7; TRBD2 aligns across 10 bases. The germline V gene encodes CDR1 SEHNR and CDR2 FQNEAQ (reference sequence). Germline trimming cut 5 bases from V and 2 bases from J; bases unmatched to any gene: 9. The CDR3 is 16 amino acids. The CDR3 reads CASSIPLAGETYEQYF. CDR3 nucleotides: TGTGCCAGCAGCATACCGCTAGCGGGGGAGACCTACGAGCAGTACTTC.

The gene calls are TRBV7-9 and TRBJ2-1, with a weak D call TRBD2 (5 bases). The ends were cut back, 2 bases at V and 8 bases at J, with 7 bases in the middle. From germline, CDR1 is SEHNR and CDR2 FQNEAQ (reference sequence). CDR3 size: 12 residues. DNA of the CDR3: TGTGCCAGCAGCTTAATGAGGGATGAGCAGTTCTTC. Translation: CASSLMRDEQFF.

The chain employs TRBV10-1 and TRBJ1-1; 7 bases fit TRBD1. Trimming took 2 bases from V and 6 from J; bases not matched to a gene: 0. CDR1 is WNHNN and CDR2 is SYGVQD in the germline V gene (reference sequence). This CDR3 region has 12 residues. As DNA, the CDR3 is TGCGCCAGCAGTGAGACAGGGGCTGAAGCTTTCTTT. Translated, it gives CASSETGAEAFF.

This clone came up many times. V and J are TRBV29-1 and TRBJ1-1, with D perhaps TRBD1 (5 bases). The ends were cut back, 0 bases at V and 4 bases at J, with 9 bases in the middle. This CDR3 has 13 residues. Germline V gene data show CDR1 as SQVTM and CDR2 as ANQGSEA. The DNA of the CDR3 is TGCAGCGTTGAAGATGGGGACGGCACTGAAGCTTTCTTT. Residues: CSVEDGDGTEAFF.

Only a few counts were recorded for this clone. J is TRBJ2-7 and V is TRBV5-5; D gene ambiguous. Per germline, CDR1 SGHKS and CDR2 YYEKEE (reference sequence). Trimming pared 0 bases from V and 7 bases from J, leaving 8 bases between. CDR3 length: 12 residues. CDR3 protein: CASSLEGWEQYF. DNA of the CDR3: TGTGCCAGCAGCTTGGAGGGTTGGGAGCAGTACTTC. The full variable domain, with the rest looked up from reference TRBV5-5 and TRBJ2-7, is DAGVTQSPTHLIKTRGQQVTLRCSPISGHKSVSWYQQVLGQGPQFIFQYYEKEERGRGNFPDRFSARQFPNYSSELNVNALLLGDSALYLCASSLEGWEQYFGPGTRLTVT.

CDR3 sequence reads: CASSKSGGPLSEQYF. CDR3 in DNA: TGTGCCAGCAGCAAGAGCGGGGGGCCTCTCTCCGAGCAGTACTTC. J is TRBJ2-7 and V is TRBV9; 9 nucleotides line up with TRBD2. Germline CDR1 is SGDLS and CDR2 is YYNGEE. The CDR3 is 15 residues long. J was trimmed by 6 bases and V by 4 bases; bases with no gene match: 11. Filled out from reference TRBV9 and TRBJ2-7, the complete variable domain reads DSGVTQTPKHLITATGQRVTLRCSPRSGDLSVYWYQQSLDQGLQFLIQYYNGEERAKGNILERFSAQQFPDLHSELNLSSLELGDSALYFCASSKSGGPLSEQYFGPGTRLTVT.

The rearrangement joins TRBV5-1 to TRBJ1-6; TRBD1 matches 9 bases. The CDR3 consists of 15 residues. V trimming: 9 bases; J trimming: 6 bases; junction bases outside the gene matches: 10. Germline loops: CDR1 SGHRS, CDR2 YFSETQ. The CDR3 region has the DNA TGCGCCACCAAGGGACAGGGAGACTCTAATTCACCCCTCCACTTT. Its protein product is CATKGQGDSNSPLHF.

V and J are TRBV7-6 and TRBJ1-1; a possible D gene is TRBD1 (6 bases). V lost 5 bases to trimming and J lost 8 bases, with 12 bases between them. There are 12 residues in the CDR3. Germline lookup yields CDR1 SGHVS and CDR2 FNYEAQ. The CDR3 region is CASSPGTTEAFF. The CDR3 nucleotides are TGTGCCAGCAGCCCAGGGACAACCGAAGCTTTCTTT.

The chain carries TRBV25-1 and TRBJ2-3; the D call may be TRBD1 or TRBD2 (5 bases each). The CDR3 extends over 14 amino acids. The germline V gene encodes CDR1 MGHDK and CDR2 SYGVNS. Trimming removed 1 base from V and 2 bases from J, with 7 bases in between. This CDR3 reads CASSELGDTDTQYF. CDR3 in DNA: TGTGCCAGCAGTGAATTGGGGGACACAGATACGCAGTATTTT.

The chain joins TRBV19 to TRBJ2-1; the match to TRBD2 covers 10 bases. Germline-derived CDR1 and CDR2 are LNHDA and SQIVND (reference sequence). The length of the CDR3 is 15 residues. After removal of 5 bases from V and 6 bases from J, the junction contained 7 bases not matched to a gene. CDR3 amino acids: CASSLSGGDFNEQFF. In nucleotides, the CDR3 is TGTGCCAGTAGTCTCAGCGGGGGGGATTTCAATGAGCAGTTCTTC.